A single TCR beta chain is shown here with its context. V gave up 0 bases and J gave up 7 bases, with 11 bases separating them. The CDR3 sequence is 15 residues long. Per the germline V gene, CDR1 is SGDLS and CDR2 is YYNGEE. This entry belongs to a study of blood T cell repertoires in COVID-19. Repertoires were generated with immunoSEQ multiplex PCR, while TCRdb's copy carries only in-frame clones and drops some. The sample lists about 64,000 clones; 70% to 90% were seen once. The chain uses TRBV9 and TRBJ1-6, with no clear D. The sample comprised PBMCs or T cells enriched from blood (not recorded which). The receptor was isolated from a woman aged 40 to 50 who had recovered from COVID-19. The CDR3 DNA sequence: TGTGCCAGCAGCGTAGTGCCGGTACCAAATTCACCCCTCCACTTT. Encoded protein: CASSVVPVPNSPLHF.